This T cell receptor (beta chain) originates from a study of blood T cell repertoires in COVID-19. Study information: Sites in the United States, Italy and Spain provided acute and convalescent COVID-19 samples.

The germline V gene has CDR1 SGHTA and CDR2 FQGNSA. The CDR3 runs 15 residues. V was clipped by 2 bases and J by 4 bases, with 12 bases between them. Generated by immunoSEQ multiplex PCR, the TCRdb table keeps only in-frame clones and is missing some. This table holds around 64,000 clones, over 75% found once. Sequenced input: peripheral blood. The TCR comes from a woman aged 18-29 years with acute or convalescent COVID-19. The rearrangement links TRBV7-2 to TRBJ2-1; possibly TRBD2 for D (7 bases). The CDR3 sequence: CASSLLRGPYNEQFF. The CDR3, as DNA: TGTGCCAGCAGCTTACTGCGGGGGCCGTACAATGAGCAGTTCTTC.